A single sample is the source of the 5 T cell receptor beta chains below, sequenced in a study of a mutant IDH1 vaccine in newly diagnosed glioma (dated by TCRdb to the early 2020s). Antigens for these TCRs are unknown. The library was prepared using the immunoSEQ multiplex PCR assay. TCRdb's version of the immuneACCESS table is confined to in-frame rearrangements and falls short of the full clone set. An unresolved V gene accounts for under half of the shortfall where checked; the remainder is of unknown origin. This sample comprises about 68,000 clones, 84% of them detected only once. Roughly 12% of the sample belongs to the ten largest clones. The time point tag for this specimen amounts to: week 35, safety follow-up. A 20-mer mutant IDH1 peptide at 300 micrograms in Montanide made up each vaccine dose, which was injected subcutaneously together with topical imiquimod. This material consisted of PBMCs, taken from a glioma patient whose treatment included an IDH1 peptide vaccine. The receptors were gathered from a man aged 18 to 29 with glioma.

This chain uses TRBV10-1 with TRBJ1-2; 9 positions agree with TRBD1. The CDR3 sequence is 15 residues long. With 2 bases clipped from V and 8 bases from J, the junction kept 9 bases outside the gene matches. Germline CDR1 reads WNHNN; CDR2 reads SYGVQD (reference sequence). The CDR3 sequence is CASSEKGQGLVGYTF. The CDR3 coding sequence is TGCGCCAGCAGTGAGAAGGGACAGGGTTTGGTAGGCTACACCTTC.

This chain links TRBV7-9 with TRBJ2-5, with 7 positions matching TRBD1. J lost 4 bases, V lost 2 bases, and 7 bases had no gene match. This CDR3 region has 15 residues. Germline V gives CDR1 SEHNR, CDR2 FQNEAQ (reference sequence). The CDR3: CASSLIKNRGETQYF. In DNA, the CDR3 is TGTGCCAGCAGCTTAATAAAAAACAGGGGAGAGACCCAGTACTTC.

DNA for the CDR3: TGCGCCAGCAGCCAAAGGTCGGGGACAGCCCAAGAGACCCAGTACTTC. This codes for CASSQRSGTAQETQYF. The rearrangement links TRBV4-1 to TRBJ2-5; 7 nucleotides match TRBD1. This CDR3 has 16 residues. Germline lookup yields CDR1 MGHRA and CDR2 YSYEKL. V was pared by 2 bases and J by 1 base, with 7 bases of the junction left unmatched.

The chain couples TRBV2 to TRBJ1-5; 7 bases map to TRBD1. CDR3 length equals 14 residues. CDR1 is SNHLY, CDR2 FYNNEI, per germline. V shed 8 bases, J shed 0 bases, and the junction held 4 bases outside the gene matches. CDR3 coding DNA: TGTGCCAGCGGAAACAGGGGTAGCAATCAGCCCCAGCATTTT. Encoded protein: CASGNRGSNQPQHF.

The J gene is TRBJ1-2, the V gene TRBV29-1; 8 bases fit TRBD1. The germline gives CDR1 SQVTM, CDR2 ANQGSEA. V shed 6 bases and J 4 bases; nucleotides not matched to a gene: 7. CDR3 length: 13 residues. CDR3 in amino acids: CSVRQGTVYGYTF. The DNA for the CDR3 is TGCAGCGTCCGACAGGGGACCGTCTATGGCTACACCTTC.